These 16 T cell receptor beta chains originate from one sample sequenced in a study of CD8+CD57+ T cells in acquired aplastic anemia. It was genomic DNA that served as the template for profiling TCR beta VDJ and CDR3. Each CDR3 protein gets one entry after TCRdb re-called the reads with MiXCR. The data hold some 180,000 distinct CDR3 sequences, with approximately 49% observed a single time. Sequences were obtained from sorted CD4+, CD8+, or CD8+CD57+ T cells (not recorded which) from PBMCs. All receptors come from a human donor in good health.

This clonotype was picked up many times. The rearrangement links TRBV7-2 to TRBJ2-7; D remains unclear. Trimming pared 6 bases from V and 3 bases from J, leaving 15 bases between. The CDR3 covers 14 residues. Looked up from germline, CDR1 is SGHTA and CDR2 is FQGNSA. The CDR3 bases are TGTGCCAGCAGTTCGGAGCGCGGAAACTACGAGCAGTACTTC. Translated: CASSSERGNYEQYF.

This chain joins TRBV20-1 and TRBJ1-1; tentatively, D is TRBD1 (6 bases). Germline assignment: CDR1 DFQATT and CDR2 SNEGSKA (reference sequence). V lost 1 base to trimming and J lost 6 bases, with 9 bases between them. The CDR3 is 12 amino acids. CDR3 nucleotide sequence: TGCAGTGCTAGAGGCGAGGGGGCTGAAGCTTTCTTT. It codes for CSARGEGAEAFF.

This chain uses TRBV20-1 with TRBJ2-1; D ambiguous. The length of the CDR3 is 11 residues. Germline V gene lookup returns CDR1 DFQATT and CDR2 SNEGSKA (reference sequence). The V and J ends lost 1 base and 2 bases respectively, with 0 bases between them. Here the CDR3 DNA reads TGCAGTGCTAGAGCCTACAATGAGCAGTTCTTC. Encoded protein: CSARAYNEQFF.

This clonotype was picked up a small number of times. The chain recombines TRBV20-1 with TRBJ1-6, with TRBD1 matching over 7 bases. The CDR3 totals 13 residues. The V gene's germline CDR1 is DFQATT and CDR2 SNEGSKA (reference sequence). V lost 7 bases and J lost 5; bases outside the gene matches: 5. The chain's CDR3 is CSVKGQNNSPLHF. DNA for the CDR3: TGCAGTGTTAAGGGACAGAATAATTCACCCCTCCACTTT.

This clonotype was found a few times. This chain connects TRBV12-3 or TRBV12-4 to TRBJ2-4; 7 bases are shared with TRBD2. Unmatched junction bases numbered 15, after V lost 6 bases and J lost 1 base. The CDR3 is 18 amino acids. As DNA, the CDR3 is TGTGCCAGCAGCTCTAATACCCGCGGGAGCTGGGCCAAAAACATTCAGTACTTC. It encodes CASSSNTRGSWAKNIQYF.

The table lists this clonotype with many counts. The junction and the germline gene differ at one end; a read error may be behind it. The gene calls are TRBV10-3 and TRBJ2-1; TRBD2 matches 10 bases. This CDR3 has 16 residues. Germline values: CDR1 ENHRY, CDR2 SYGVKD. CDR3 sequence (DNA): TGTGCCATCAATGAGGGAACTAGCGGGAATAGGGATGAGCAGTTCTTC. It yields the protein CAINEGTSGNRDEQFF.

Points on this clonotype: The CDR3 does not close with the conserved phenylalanine or tryptophan, likely indicating a read error. J is TRBJ1-2 and V is TRBV7-3; the D is unclear. The germline V gene has CDR1 SGHTA and CDR2 FQGTGA. Trimming stripped 5 bases from V and 8 bases from J, with 9 bases between. This CDR3 contains 11 residues. The CDR3, as DNA: TGTGCCAGCAGCCATCACCGGGGCTACACCCTC. Translated: CASSHHRGYTL.

This clonotype appeared a few times. The CDR3 DNA reads TGTGCCAGCTTCTCCCTCCTAGCGGGGAAAGAGACCCAGTACTTC. It yields the protein CASFSLLAGKETQYF. This chain uses TRBV6-1 with TRBJ2-5; TRBD2 matches at 9 bases. This CDR3 is 15 amino acids long. Germline values: CDR1 MNHNS, CDR2 SASEGT. Losses at the gene ends were 8 bases for V and 3 bases for J; bases not matched to a gene: 10.

The sample holds a few counts of this clonotype. The chain couples TRBV2 to TRBJ2-1; 10 nucleotides match TRBD1. V lost 5 bases and J lost 3; bases outside the gene matches: 4. Germline V CDR1 and CDR2: SNHLY, FYNNEI. CDR3 length: 15 amino acids. In nucleotides, the CDR3 is TGTGCCAGCAGTCCGGGACAGGGGAGCTACAATGAGCAGTTCTTC. It yields the protein CASSPGQGSYNEQFF.

The V gene is TRBV10-3, the J gene TRBJ2-7; 7 nucleotides match TRBD2. The V gene's germline CDR1 is ENHRY and CDR2 SYGVKD. The V segment lost 3 bases and the J segment 3 bases; nucleotides outside the gene matches: 8. The CDR3 runs to 15 residues. CDR3 sequence: CAISDLYQRGYEQYF. The CDR3 bases are TGTGCCATCAGTGATTTGTACCAGCGGGGCTACGAGCAGTACTTC.

The chain joins TRBV7-2 to TRBJ1-4; D not resolved. The V end lost 5 bases, the J end lost 3 bases, and 13 bases lay between the germline ends. In germline, CDR1 is SGHTA, CDR2 FQGNSA. The CDR3 spans 15 residues. The CDR3: CASSERFSPNEKLFF. The CDR3 nucleotides are TGTGCCAGCAGCGAAAGGTTCAGTCCTAATGAAAAACTGTTTTTT.

The chain employs TRBV6-7 and TRBJ1-1; TRBD1 is a possible D gene (6 bases). TRBV6-7 is an ORF, with its function uncertain. CDR3 length equals 14 residues. The V and J ends lost 6 bases and 4 bases respectively, with 15 bases between them. Here the CDR3 DNA reads TGTGCCAGCAGAATCGGACAGTGGAGCACTGAAGCTTTCTTT. Translation gives CASRIGQWSTEAFF.

The CDR3 region is CSVAQRQGSMNTEAFF. CDR3 in DNA: TGCAGCGTCGCCCAGAGACAGGGATCTATGAACACTGAAGCTTTCTTT. The genes are TRBV29-1 and TRBJ1-1, with 7 bases matching TRBD1. V shed 6 bases, J shed 0 bases, and the junction held 13 bases outside the gene matches. The CDR3 contains 16 residues. The V gene's germline CDR1 is SQVTM and CDR2 ANQGSEA. Full variable domain (outside the CDR3, taken from reference TRBV29-1 and TRBJ1-1): SAVISQKPSRDICQRGTSLTIQCQVDSQVTMMFWYRQQPGQSLTLIATANQGSEATYESGFVIDKFPISRPNLTFSTLTVSNMSPEDSSIYLCSVAQRQGSMNTEAFFGQGTRLTVV.

The chain uses TRBV5-1 and TRBJ1-3; D remains unclear. V dropped 4 bases and J dropped 4 bases, with 9 bases sitting between them. Germline lookup yields CDR1 SGHRS and CDR2 YFSETQ. The CDR3 contains 13 residues. CDR3 protein: CASSLPGGNTIYF. The DNA of the CDR3 is TGCGCCAGCAGCCTCCCCGGAGGAAACACCATATATTTT.

The table lists this clonotype with many counts. This CDR3 is CASSLADSMNTEAFF. As DNA, the CDR3 is TGCGCCAGCAGCCTGGCAGACAGCATGAACACTGAAGCTTTCTTT. The genes are TRBV5-1 and TRBJ1-1, with a weak D call TRBD1 (5 bases). The length of the CDR3 is 15 residues. Trimming took 4 bases from V and 0 from J, leaving 13 bases between them. The germline gives CDR1 SGHRS, CDR2 YFSETQ.

The chain is built from TRBV5-4 and TRBJ2-1; the D call may be TRBD1 or TRBD2 (6 bases each). CDR1 is SGHNT, CDR2 YYREEE, per germline (reference sequence). V shed 4 bases and J shed 8 bases, with 13 bases lying between them. This CDR3 contains 13 residues. The DNA for the CDR3 is TGTGCCAGCAGCCTGATGGGGGGCGATGAGCAGTTCTTC. It translates to CASSLMGGDEQFF.